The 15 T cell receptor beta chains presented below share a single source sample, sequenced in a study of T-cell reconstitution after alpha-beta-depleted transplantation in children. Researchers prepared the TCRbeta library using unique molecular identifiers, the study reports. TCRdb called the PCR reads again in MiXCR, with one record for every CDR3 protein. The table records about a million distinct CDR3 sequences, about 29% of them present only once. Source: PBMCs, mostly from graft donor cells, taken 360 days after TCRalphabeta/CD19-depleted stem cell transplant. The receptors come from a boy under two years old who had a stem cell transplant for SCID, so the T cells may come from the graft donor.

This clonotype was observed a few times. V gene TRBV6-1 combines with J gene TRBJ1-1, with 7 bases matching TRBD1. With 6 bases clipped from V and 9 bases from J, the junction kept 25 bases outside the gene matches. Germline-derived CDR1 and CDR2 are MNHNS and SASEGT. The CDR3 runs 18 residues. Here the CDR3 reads CASRPRDRIKNTEYKAFF. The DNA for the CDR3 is TGTGCCAGCAGACCCCGGGACAGAATAAAGAACACTGAATACAAAGCTTTCTTT.

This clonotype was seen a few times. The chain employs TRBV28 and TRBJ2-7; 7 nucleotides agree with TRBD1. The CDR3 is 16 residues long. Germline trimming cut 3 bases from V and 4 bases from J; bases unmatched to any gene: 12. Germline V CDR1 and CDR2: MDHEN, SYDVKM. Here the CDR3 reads CASSFPGQEALYEQYF. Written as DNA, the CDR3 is TGTGCCAGCAGTTTTCCCGGACAGGAGGCCCTATACGAGCAGTACTTC.

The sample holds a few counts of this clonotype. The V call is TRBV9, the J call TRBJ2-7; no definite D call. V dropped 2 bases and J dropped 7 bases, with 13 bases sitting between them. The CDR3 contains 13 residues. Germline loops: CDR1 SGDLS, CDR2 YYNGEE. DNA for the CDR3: TGTGCCAGCAGCGTTGAGGTGCCGGGTGAGCAGTACTTC. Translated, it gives CASSVEVPGEQYF.

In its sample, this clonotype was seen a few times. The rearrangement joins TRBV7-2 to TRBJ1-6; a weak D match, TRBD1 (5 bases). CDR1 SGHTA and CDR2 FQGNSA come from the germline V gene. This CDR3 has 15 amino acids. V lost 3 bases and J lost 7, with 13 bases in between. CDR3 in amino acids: CASSLARVGNSPLHF. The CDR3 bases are TGTGCCAGCAGCTTGGCCAGGGTTGGGAATTCACCCCTCCACTTT.

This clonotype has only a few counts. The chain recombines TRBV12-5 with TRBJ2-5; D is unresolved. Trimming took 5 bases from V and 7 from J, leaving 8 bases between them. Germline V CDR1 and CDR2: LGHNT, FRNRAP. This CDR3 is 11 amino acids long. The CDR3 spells CASGLRGTQYF. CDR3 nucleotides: TGTGCTAGTGGTCTCCGCGGGACCCAGTACTTC.

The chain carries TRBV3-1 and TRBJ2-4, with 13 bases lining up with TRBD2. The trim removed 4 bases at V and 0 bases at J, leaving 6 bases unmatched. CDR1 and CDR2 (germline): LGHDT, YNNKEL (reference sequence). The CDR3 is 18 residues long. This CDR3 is CASSLTSGGTLAKNIQYF. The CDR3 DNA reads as TGTGCCAGCAGCCTGACTAGCGGGGGGACCCTAGCCAAAAACATTCAGTACTTC.

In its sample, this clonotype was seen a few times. The CDR3 nucleotides read TGCAGTGCTAGCCCCCCCTTTCTCGGTACGCAGTATTTT. It yields the protein CSASPPFLGTQYF. The rearrangement links TRBV20-1 to TRBJ2-3; D call uncertain. In germline, CDR1 is DFQATT, CDR2 SNEGSKA (reference sequence). This CDR3 has 13 residues. Trimming shortened V by 3 bases and J by 8 bases, and 15 bases separated the two germline ends.

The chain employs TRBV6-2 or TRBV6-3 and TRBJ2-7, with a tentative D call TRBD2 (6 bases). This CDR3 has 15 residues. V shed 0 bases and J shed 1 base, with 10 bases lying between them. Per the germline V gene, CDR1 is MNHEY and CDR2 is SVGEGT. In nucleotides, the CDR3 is TGTGCCAGCAGTTACTCGGCGGGGTCTTCCTACGAGCAGTACTTC. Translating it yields CASSYSAGSSYEQYF.

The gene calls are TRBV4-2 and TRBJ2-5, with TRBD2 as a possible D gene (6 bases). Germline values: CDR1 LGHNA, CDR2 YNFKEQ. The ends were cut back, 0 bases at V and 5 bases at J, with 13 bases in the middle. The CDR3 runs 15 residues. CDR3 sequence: CASSQDNLREETQYF. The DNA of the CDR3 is TGTGCCAGCAGCCAAGATAATTTACGGGAGGAGACCCAGTACTTC.

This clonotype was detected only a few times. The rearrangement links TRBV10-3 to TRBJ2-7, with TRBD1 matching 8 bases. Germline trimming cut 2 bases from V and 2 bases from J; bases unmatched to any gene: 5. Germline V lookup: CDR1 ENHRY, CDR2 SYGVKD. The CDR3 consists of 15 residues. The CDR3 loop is CAISEGRGLPYEQYF. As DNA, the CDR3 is TGTGCCATCAGTGAGGGCAGGGGGCTCCCCTACGAGCAGTACTTC.

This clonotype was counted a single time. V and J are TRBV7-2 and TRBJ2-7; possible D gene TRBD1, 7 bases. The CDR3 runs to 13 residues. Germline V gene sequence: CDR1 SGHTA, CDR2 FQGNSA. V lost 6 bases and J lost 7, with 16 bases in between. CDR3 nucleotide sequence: TGTGCCAGCAGTAACTTCCAGGGGGGTGAGCAGTACTTC. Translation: CASSNFQGGEQYF.

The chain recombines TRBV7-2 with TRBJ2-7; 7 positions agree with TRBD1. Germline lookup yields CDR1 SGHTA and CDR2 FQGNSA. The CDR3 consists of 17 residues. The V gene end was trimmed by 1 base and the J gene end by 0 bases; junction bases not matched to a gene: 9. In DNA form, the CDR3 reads TGTGCCAGCAGCTTAGGAGGTCCAGGGGGTCACTCCTACGAGCAGTACTTC. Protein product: CASSLGGPGGHSYEQYF.

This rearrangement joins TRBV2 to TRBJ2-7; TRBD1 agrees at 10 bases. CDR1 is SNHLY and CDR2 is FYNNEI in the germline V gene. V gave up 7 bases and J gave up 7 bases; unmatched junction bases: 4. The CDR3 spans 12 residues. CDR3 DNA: TGTGCCAGCACGGGACAGGGGATAGAGCAGTACTTC. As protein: CASTGQGIEQYF.

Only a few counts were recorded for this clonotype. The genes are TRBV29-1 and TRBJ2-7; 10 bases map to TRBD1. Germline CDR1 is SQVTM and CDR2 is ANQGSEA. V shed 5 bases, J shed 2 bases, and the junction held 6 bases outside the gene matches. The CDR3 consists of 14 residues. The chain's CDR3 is CSVYSGTGAYEQYF. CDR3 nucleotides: TGCAGCGTTTACTCCGGGACAGGGGCCTACGAGCAGTACTTC.

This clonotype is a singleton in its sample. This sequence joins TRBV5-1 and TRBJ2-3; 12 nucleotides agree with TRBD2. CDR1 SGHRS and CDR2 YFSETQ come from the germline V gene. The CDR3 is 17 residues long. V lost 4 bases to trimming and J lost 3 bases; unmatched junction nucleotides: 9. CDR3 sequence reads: CASSTTVGLAGTDTQYF. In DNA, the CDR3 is TGCGCCAGCAGCACCACCGTAGGACTAGCGGGGACAGATACGCAGTATTTT. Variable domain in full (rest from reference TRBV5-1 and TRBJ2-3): KAGVTQTPRYLIKTRGQQVTLSCSPISGHRSVSWYQQTPGQGLQFLFEYFSETQRNKGNFPGRFSGRQFSNSRSEMNVSTLELGDSALYLCASSTTVGLAGTDTQYFGPGTRLTVL.